This T cell receptor beta chain was profiled in a study of beta chain features in type 1 diabetes. The whole isolated RNA underwent reverse transcription, so sequencing captured expressed TCRB transcripts. TCRdb's table, derived via immunoSEQ multiplex PCR, lists solely in-frame clones and lacks some. The table has some 270,000 clones, 7% to 9% seen once. The sequencing input was central memory CD4+ T cells from blood. The receptor's source is a woman under 30 in good health.

In DNA, the CDR3 is TGCAGCGTAGACAGGGGTTCGGAGACTGAAGCTTTCTTT. It is translated as CSVDRGSETEAFF. This chain joins TRBV29-1 and TRBJ1-1; TRBD1 matches 8 bases. Germline V gives CDR1 SQVTM, CDR2 ANQGSEA. After removal of 6 bases from V and 5 bases from J, the junction contained 8 bases not matched to a gene. This CDR3 has 13 amino acids.